This T cell receptor beta chain was documented in a study of blood T cell repertoires in COVID-19. Study background: All recovered Cohort 3 donors got two negative PCRs, got clearance, or saw symptom resolution.

Per the study methods: Estimated nucleated cell counts came from reference gene primer amplification. Method: immunoSEQ multiplex PCR; TCRdb's copy keeps in-frame clones and lacks some. V, J and clone size are those of that table, while D and trimming were read from the DNA. The sample has about 170,000 clones, around 80% seen once; the top ten hold 15% to 20%. V lost 6 bases and J 6 bases, leaving 21 bases between the germline ends. The CDR3 is made up of 17 amino acids. Per germline, CDR1 MDHEN and CDR2 SYDVKM. V gene TRBV28 combines with J gene TRBJ1-6, with TRBD1 as a possible D gene (6 bases). The specimen was PBMCs or T cells enriched from blood (not recorded which). The TCR originated in a woman aged 65 to 85 in a cohort exposed to, infected with or recovered from COVID-19 (not recorded which). CDR3 in amino acids: CASSGSGGALGNSPLHF. DNA of the CDR3: TGTGCCAGCAGCGGGAGCGGGGGGGCTCTTGGTAATTCACCCCTCCACTTT.